This TCR beta chain appears in the sequencing data of a study of graft-versus-host responses after intestinal transplantation. At the level of the study: Induction using anti-thymocyte globulin, followed by tacrolimus and steroids for approximately 3 years, was given to all recipients. General study findings and limits: Recipient marrow contained GvH clones, some of which appeared first in ileum or blood. Some patients had graft-donor T cell macrochimerism. In their allografts, the ratios of graft-versus-host to host-versus-graft T cell clones were high.

Germline trimming cut 1 base from V and 3 bases from J; bases unmatched to any gene: 6. The CDR3 is made up of 17 amino acids. CDR1 is LGHNA and CDR2 is YSLEER in the germline V gene. In regard to this clone: The antigen remains unidentified.

The assay was immunoSEQ multiplex PCR, and TCRdb's table has in-frame clones only and misses some. The data show roughly 98,000 clones, 90% to 95% seen once. This TCR came from a human donor who was the organ donor for an intestinal transplant. This specimen was unstimulated CD8+ T cells sorted from spleen or lymph node cells, taken before transplant. This sequence joins TRBV4-3 and TRBJ2-2; TRBD2 matches 9 bases. The CDR3 loop is CASSQGRTSADTGELFF. DNA of the CDR3: TGCGCCAGCAGCCAAGGTCGGACTAGCGCAGACACCGGGGAGCTGTTTTTT.